Listed below are T cell receptor beta chains from one sample, sequenced in a study of blood T cells in healthy people across ages. TCRdb reanalysed the 5' RACE reads using MiXCR and keeps one entry per CDR3 protein. The table lists 1.5 million to 1.9 million distinct CDR3 sequences, around 40% of them singletons, with 4% in the top ten. Sequenced material: blood. Receptor source: a young woman in good health. Each CDR3 is given with its conserved first and last residue. A D gene is named only where the DNA matches it firmly. Clone size is shown for a subset of rows, as once, few, many or a class of expanded clone.

d_call: TRBD1; clone_size: NA; cdr3_length: 15; j_call: TRBJ2-5; v_call: TRBV20-1; cdr3_aa: CSARDTGGYYNEQYF; cdr3_nt: TGCAGTGCTAGAGACACAGGGGGCTACTACAATGAGCAGTACTTC
d_call: TRBD1; clone_size: NA; cdr3_length: 17; j_call: TRBJ1-2; v_call: TRBV7-2; cdr3_aa: CASSTETGRVTNYGYTF; cdr3_nt: TGTGCCAGCAGCACGGAGACAGGGCGAGTTACTAACTATGGCTACACCTTC
d_call: TRBD2; clone_size: few; cdr3_length: 17; j_call: TRBJ2-3; v_call: TRBV7-9; cdr3_aa: CASSYPGLAGVGDTQYF; cdr3_nt: TGTGCCAGCAGCTACCCGGGACTAGCGGGAGTGGGAGATACGCAGTATTTT
d_call: NA; clone_size: NA; cdr3_length: 13; j_call: TRBJ1-2; v_call: TRBV7-9; cdr3_aa: CASRSTGIYGYTF; cdr3_nt: TGTGCCAGCAGGTCAACAGGGATATATGGCTACACCTTC
d_call: NA; clone_size: few; cdr3_length: 14; j_call: TRBJ2-7; v_call: TRBV7-9; cdr3_aa: CASSSTGLSYEQYF; cdr3_nt: TGTGCCAGCAGCTCTACGGGACTCTCCTACGAGCAGTACTTC
d_call: NA; clone_size: few; cdr3_length: 14; j_call: TRBJ1-2; v_call: TRBV2; cdr3_aa: CASSQGRRNYGYTF; cdr3_nt: TGTGCCAGCAGTCAGGGACGCCGTAACTATGGCTACACCTTC
d_call: NA; clone_size: NA; cdr3_length: 14; j_call: TRBJ1-2; v_call: TRBV6-2/TRBV6-3; cdr3_aa: CASSPLGRSSGYTF; cdr3_nt: TGTGCCAGCAGCCCTTTGGGCCGTTCGTCGGGCTACACCTTC
d_call: NA; clone_size: many; cdr3_length: 13; j_call: TRBJ1-5; v_call: TRBV7-2; cdr3_aa: CASSQSSNQPQHF; cdr3_nt: TGTGCCAGCAGCCAGAGTAGCAATCAGCCCCAGCATTTT
d_call: NA; clone_size: NA; cdr3_length: 13; j_call: TRBJ2-1; v_call: TRBV21-1; cdr3_aa: CASRVGVDNEQFF; cdr3_nt: TGTGCCAGCAGGGTAGGGGTTGATAATGAGCAGTTCTTC
d_call: NA; clone_size: few; cdr3_length: 15; j_call: TRBJ2-7; v_call: TRBV7-9; cdr3_aa: CASSLDPQGTYEQYF; cdr3_nt: TGTGCCAGCAGCTTAGACCCACAGGGTACCTACGAGCAGTACTTC
d_call: NA; clone_size: NA; cdr3_length: 13; j_call: TRBJ1-5; v_call: TRBV6-5; cdr3_aa: CASSRTRGEPQHF; cdr3_nt: TGTGCCAGCAGTCGCACCCGGGGGGAGCCCCAGCATTTT
d_call: NA; clone_size: NA; cdr3_length: 13; j_call: TRBJ1-5; v_call: TRBV28; cdr3_aa: CASSLSPGAPQHF; cdr3_nt: TGTGCCAGCAGTTTAAGTCCCGGGGCGCCCCAGCATTTT
d_call: NA; clone_size: NA; cdr3_length: 15; j_call: TRBJ2-6; v_call: TRBV20-1; cdr3_aa: CSASPSSSGANVLTF; cdr3_nt: TGCAGTGCTAGCCCGAGTAGCTCTGGGGCCAACGTCCTGACTTTC
d_call: NA; clone_size: NA; cdr3_length: 16; j_call: TRBJ1-4; v_call: TRBV5-1; cdr3_aa: CASSLPRTKTNEKLFF; cdr3_nt: TGCGCCAGCAGCTTGCCAAGGACCAAAACTAATGAAAAACTGTTTTTT
d_call: TRBD2; clone_size: NA; cdr3_length: 17; j_call: TRBJ2-3; v_call: TRBV7-2; cdr3_aa: CASSLAGTSGFADTQYF; cdr3_nt: TGTGCCAGCAGCTTGGCGGGGACTAGCGGATTCGCAGATACGCAGTATTTT
d_call: NA; clone_size: few; cdr3_length: 14; j_call: TRBJ2-7; v_call: TRBV7-9; cdr3_aa: CASSFSGASYEQYF; cdr3_nt: TGTGCCAGCAGCTTTTCAGGGGCATCCTACGAGCAGTACTTC
d_call: NA; clone_size: few; cdr3_length: 15; j_call: TRBJ2-5; v_call: TRBV6-6; cdr3_aa: CASSYRTVRAETQYF; cdr3_nt: TGTGCCAGCAGTTACCGGACAGTCCGGGCGGAGACCCAGTACTTC
d_call: TRBD2; clone_size: few; cdr3_length: 18; j_call: TRBJ2-1; v_call: TRBV5-1; cdr3_aa: CASSLVGVSGAPYNEQFF; cdr3_nt: TGCGCCAGCAGCTTGGTGGGGGTTAGCGGGGCCCCCTACAATGAGCAGTTCTTC
d_call: TRBD2; clone_size: many; cdr3_length: 17; j_call: TRBJ2-5; v_call: TRBV6-5; cdr3_aa: CASSYLASGGPRETQYF; cdr3_nt: TGTGCCAGCAGTTACCTGGCTAGCGGGGGCCCCAGGGAGACCCAGTACTTC
d_call: TRBD2; clone_size: NA; cdr3_length: 18; j_call: TRBJ2-2; v_call: TRBV9; cdr3_aa: CASSVSPAGAKNTGELFF; cdr3_nt: TGTGCCAGCAGCGTAAGTCCAGCGGGAGCTAAGAACACCGGGGAGCTGTTTTTT
d_call: TRBD2; clone_size: NA; cdr3_length: 15; j_call: TRBJ2-1; v_call: TRBV28; cdr3_aa: CASILGTSGYNEQFF; cdr3_nt: TGTGCCAGCATCCTCGGGACTAGCGGCTACAATGAGCAGTTCTTC
d_call: NA; clone_size: NA; cdr3_length: 15; j_call: TRBJ2-7; v_call: TRBV9; cdr3_aa: CASSGHPGTNYEQYF; cdr3_nt: TGTGCCAGCAGCGGACACCCGGGAACGAACTACGAGCAGTACTTC
d_call: NA; clone_size: NA; cdr3_length: 13; j_call: TRBJ2-7; v_call: TRBV12-3/TRBV12-4; cdr3_aa: CASTARSSYEQYF; cdr3_nt: TGTGCCAGCACTGCTAGGAGCTCCTACGAGCAGTACTTC
d_call: NA; clone_size: NA; cdr3_length: 15; j_call: TRBJ2-1; v_call: TRBV7-8; cdr3_aa: CASSSMDGKTYEQFF; cdr3_nt: TGTGCCAGCAGCTCCATGGACGGAAAAACCTACGAGCAGTTCTTC
d_call: NA; clone_size: NA; cdr3_length: 15; j_call: TRBJ1-5; v_call: TRBV20-1; cdr3_aa: CSARDRNFDNQPQHF; cdr3_nt: TGCAGTGCTAGAGATCGTAACTTCGACAATCAGCCCCAGCATTTT
d_call: NA; clone_size: NA; cdr3_length: 14; j_call: TRBJ2-7; v_call: TRBV9; cdr3_aa: CAGSVDAGSYEQYF; cdr3_nt: TGTGCCGGCAGCGTAGACGCGGGCTCCTACGAGCAGTACTTC
d_call: NA; clone_size: few; cdr3_length: 14; j_call: TRBJ2-1; v_call: TRBV9; cdr3_aa: CASSVGGTGNEQFF; cdr3_nt: TGTGCCAGCAGCGTAGGAGGAACGGGTAATGAGCAGTTCTTC
d_call: TRBD1; clone_size: NA; cdr3_length: 17; j_call: TRBJ2-6; v_call: TRBV11-2; cdr3_aa: CASSPWTGGPGANVLTF; cdr3_nt: TGTGCCAGCAGTCCATGGACAGGGGGACCCGGGGCCAACGTCCTGACTTTC
d_call: TRBD2; clone_size: NA; cdr3_length: 19; j_call: TRBJ2-7; v_call: TRBV4-1; cdr3_aa: CASSQGARLGTSGIYEQYF; cdr3_nt: TGCGCCAGCAGCCAAGGGGCCAGGTTGGGGACTAGCGGGATCTACGAGCAGTACTTC
d_call: NA; clone_size: few; cdr3_length: 12; j_call: TRBJ1-1; v_call: TRBV29-1; cdr3_aa: CSSDSSGTEAFF; cdr3_nt: TGCAGCTCGGACTCGTCAGGCACTGAAGCTTTCTTT
d_call: NA; clone_size: NA; cdr3_length: 14; j_call: TRBJ1-2; v_call: TRBV10-3; cdr3_aa: CAIMARANNSGYTF; cdr3_nt: TGTGCCATCATGGCCAGGGCGAATAACAGTGGCTACACCTTC
d_call: TRBD2; clone_size: NA; cdr3_length: 16; j_call: TRBJ2-7; v_call: TRBV20-1; cdr3_aa: CSATETGLAKPYEQYF; cdr3_nt: TGCAGTGCAACCGAGACAGGACTAGCGAAACCTTACGAGCAGTACTTC
d_call: NA; clone_size: few; cdr3_length: 16; j_call: TRBJ2-2; v_call: TRBV21-1; cdr3_aa: CASTGLAGENTGELFF; cdr3_nt: TGTGCCAGCACCGGACTAGCGGGAGAGAACACCGGGGAGCTGTTTTTT
d_call: TRBD1; clone_size: NA; cdr3_length: 17; j_call: TRBJ1-6; v_call: TRBV4-3; cdr3_aa: CASSHRPGTGTNSPLHF; cdr3_nt: TGCGCCAGCAGCCATCGCCCCGGGACAGGGACGAATTCACCCCTCCACTTT
d_call: NA; clone_size: many; cdr3_length: 15; j_call: TRBJ2-7; v_call: TRBV10-3; cdr3_aa: CAINPEEGSYNEQYF; cdr3_nt: TGTGCCATCAACCCTGAGGAAGGATCCTACAATGAGCAGTACTTC
d_call: NA; clone_size: NA; cdr3_length: 14; j_call: TRBJ2-5; v_call: TRBV20-1; cdr3_aa: CSAIGRIPYNEQYF; cdr3_nt: TGCAGTGCTATAGGACGGATTCCCTACAATGAGCAGTACTTC
d_call: NA; clone_size: few; cdr3_length: 15; j_call: TRBJ1-1; v_call: TRBV6-5; cdr3_aa: CASSYLGREAPEAFF; cdr3_nt: TGTGCCAGCAGTTACCTCGGCAGGGAGGCCCCTGAAGCTTTCTTT